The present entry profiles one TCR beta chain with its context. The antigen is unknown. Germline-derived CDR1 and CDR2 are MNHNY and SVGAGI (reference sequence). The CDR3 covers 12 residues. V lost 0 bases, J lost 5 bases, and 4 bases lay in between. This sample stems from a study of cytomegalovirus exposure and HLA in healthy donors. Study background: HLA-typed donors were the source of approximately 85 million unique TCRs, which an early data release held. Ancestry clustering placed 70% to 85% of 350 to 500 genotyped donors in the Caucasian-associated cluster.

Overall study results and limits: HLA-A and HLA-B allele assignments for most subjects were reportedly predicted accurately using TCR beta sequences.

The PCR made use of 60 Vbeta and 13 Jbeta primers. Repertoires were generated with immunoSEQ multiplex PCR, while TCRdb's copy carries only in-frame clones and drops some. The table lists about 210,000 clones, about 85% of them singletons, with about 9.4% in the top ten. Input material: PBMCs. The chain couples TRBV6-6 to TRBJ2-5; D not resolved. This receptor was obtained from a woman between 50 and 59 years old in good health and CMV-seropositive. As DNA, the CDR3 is TGTGCCAGCAGTTACTCCTTTGAGACCCAGTACTTC. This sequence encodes CASSYSFETQYF.